These 8 T cell receptor beta chains originate from one sample sequenced in a study of neurological immune-mediated disorders. This sample's time point: longitudinal time-point 2. In TCRdb, the 5' RACE reads were re-called with MiXCR into one record per CDR3 protein. The table includes around 90,000 distinct CDR3 sequences, about 13% detected once. The source material was PBMCs. The receptor source for this set is a female donor with HTLV-1-associated myelopathy (HAM/TSP).

This clonotype was seen ten or more times. The V gene is TRBV5-1, the J gene TRBJ2-1; TRBD1 is a possible D gene (6 bases). Trimming removed 7 bases from V and 3 bases from J, with 8 bases in between. This CDR3 is 12 amino acids long. Germline V CDR1 and CDR2: SGHRS, YFSETQ. For the CDR3, the DNA is TGCGCCAGCTGGACAGACTACAATGAGCAGTTCTTC. This encodes CASWTDYNEQFF.

In this sample, this clonotype turned up many times. The V and J genes are TRBV12-3 or TRBV12-4 and TRBJ2-2; weak D call: TRBD2 (5 bases). The CDR3 runs 15 residues. The V end was cut by 6 bases, the J end by 1 base, with 12 bases between. The CDR3 loop reads CASSSGIMNTGELFF. CDR3 sequence (DNA): TGTGCCAGCAGCTCGGGGATTATGAACACCGGGGAGCTGTTTTTT.

Ten or more counts support this clonotype. The chain employs TRBV6-1 and TRBJ1-2; 8 bases map to TRBD1. This CDR3 has 13 amino acids. Germline loops: CDR1 MNHNS, CDR2 SASEGT. The junction had 7 bases not matched to a gene; V was cut back by 8 bases and J by 5 bases. The CDR3 sequence is CASLGRGLYGYTF. CDR3 in DNA: TGTGCCAGCTTAGGCAGGGGGCTTTATGGCTACACCTTC.

This clonotype was picked up many times. The CDR3 DNA is TGTGCCAGCAATGCCCAGGGACAGGGTAACAACATTCAGTACTTC. It is translated as CASNAQGQGNNIQYF. The genes are TRBV2 and TRBJ2-4; 9 bases are a match to TRBD1. V gave up 7 bases and J gave up 7 bases; unmatched junction bases: 11. The CDR3 spans 15 residues. CDR1 and CDR2 from the germline V gene are SNHLY and FYNNEI.

This clonotype was found many times. This chain joins TRBV2 and TRBJ2-2; D may be TRBD1 (6 bases). Between the trimmed V and J ends, which lost 10 bases and 5 bases, there was a span of 17 bases. This CDR3 has 14 residues. CDR1 and CDR2 from the germline V gene are SNHLY and FYNNEI. CDR3 nucleotide sequence: TGTGCCATCCTGGGGACACATGATACCGGGGAGCTGTTTTTT. Its protein product is CAILGTHDTGELFF.

This clonotype has at least ten counts. This chain uses TRBV6-5 with TRBJ2-5, with TRBD1 identical over 9 bases. The CDR3 has 15 amino acids. Germline CDR1 MNHEY, CDR2 SVGAGI. V lost 6 bases and J lost 5; bases outside the gene matches: 10. The DNA for the CDR3 is TGTGCCAGCAGACACGGGGGACAGGGAAGCGAGACCCAGTACTTC. Protein sequence: CASRHGGQGSETQYF.

The rearrangement links TRBV20-1 to TRBJ1-4, with a tentative D call TRBD1 (5 bases). Germline-derived CDR1 and CDR2 are DFQATT and SNEGSKA (reference sequence). The CDR3 is 11 residues long. Trimming cost V 2 bases and J 8 bases, with 6 bases left between them. The CDR3 loop reads CSARNREKLFF. The CDR3 DNA follows: TGCAGTGCTAGAAACAGGGAAAAACTGTTTTTT.

Concerning this clonotype: This clone may be a read error of a much larger clone one base away. The J gene is TRBJ1-2, the V gene TRBV4-1; maybe TRBD1 (6 bases). This CDR3 contains 14 residues. CDR1 and CDR2 (germline): MGHRA, YSYEKL. The DNA for the CDR3 is TGCGCCGGCAGCCAAGGGGGGACTGCAGTTCGCTACACCTTC. Its translation is CAGSQGGTAVRYTF.